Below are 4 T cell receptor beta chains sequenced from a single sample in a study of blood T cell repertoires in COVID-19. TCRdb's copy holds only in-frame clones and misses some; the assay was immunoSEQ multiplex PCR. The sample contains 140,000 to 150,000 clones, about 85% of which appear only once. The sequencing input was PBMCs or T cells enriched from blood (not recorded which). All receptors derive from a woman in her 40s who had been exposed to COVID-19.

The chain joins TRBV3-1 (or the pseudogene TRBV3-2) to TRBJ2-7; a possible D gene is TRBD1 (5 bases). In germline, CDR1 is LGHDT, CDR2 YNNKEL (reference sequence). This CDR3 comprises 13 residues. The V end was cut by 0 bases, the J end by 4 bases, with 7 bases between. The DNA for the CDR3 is TGTGCCAGCAGCCAAGAGTCAGGGTACGAGCAGTACTTC. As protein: CASSQESGYEQYF.

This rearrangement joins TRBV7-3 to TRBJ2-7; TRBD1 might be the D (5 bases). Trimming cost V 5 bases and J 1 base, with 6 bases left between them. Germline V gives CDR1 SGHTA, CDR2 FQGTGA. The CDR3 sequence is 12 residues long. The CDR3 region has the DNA TGTGCCAGCAGCAACAGGTCCTACGAGCAGTACTTC. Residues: CASSNRSYEQYF.

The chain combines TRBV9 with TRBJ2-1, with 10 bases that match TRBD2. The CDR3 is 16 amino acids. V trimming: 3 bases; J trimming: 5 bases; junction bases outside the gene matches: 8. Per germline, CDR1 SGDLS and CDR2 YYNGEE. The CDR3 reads CASSETGTSADNEQFF. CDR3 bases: TGTGCCAGCAGCGAGACCGGGACTAGCGCCGACAATGAGCAGTTCTTC.

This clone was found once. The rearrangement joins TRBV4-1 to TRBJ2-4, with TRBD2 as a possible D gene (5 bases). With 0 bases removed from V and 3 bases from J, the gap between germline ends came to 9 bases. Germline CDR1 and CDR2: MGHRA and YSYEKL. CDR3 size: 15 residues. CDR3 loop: CASSQDGRDKNIQYF. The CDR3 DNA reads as TGCGCCAGCAGCCAAGACGGCCGGGACAAAAACATTCAGTACTTC.